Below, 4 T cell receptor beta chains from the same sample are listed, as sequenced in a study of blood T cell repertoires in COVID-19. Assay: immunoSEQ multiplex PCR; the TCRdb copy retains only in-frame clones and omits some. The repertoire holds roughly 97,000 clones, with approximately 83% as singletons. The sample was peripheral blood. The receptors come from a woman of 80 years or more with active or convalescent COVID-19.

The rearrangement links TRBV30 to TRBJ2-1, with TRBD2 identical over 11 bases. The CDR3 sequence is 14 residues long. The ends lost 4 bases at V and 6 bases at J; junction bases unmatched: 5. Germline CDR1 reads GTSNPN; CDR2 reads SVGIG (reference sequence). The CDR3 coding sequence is TGTGCCTGGAACATCGGGACTAGCGGCAATGAGCAGTTCTTC. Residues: CAWNIGTSGNEQFF.

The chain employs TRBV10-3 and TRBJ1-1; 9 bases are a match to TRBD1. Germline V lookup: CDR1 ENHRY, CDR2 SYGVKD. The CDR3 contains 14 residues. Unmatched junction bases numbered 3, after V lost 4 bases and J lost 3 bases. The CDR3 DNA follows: TGTGCCATCAGTGCCAGGGACAGGGACACTGAAGCTTTCTTT. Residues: CAISARDRDTEAFF.

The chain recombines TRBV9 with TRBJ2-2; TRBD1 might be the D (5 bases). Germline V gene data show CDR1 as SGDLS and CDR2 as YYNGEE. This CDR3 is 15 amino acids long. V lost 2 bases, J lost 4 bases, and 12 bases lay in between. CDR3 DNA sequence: TGTGCCAGCAGCGTTTTACAGGTGGCCACCGGGGAGCTGTTTTTT. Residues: CASSVLQVATGELFF.

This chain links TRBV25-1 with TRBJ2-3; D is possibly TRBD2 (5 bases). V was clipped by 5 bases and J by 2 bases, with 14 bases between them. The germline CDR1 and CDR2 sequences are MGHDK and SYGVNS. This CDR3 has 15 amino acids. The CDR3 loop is CASSRLLENTDTQYF. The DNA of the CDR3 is TGTGCCAGCAGTAGACTACTAGAGAACACAGATACGCAGTATTTT.